The 14 T cell receptor beta chains presented below share a single source sample, sequenced in a study of cytomegalovirus exposure and HLA in healthy donors. The PCR had 60 Vbeta and 13 Jbeta primers. Generated by immunoSEQ multiplex PCR, the TCRdb table keeps only in-frame clones and is missing some. The sample has about 110,000 clones, around 81% seen once. The sample comprised PBMCs. These receptors came from a woman aged 25 to 39 in good health and CMV-seronegative.

The V gene is TRBV18, the J gene TRBJ2-5; D is unresolved. V was cut by 6 bases and J by 2 bases, with 7 bases left in between. CDR1 is KGHSH, CDR2 LQKENI, per germline. There are 12 residues in the CDR3. The CDR3 reads CASSPSQETQYF. The CDR3 DNA sequence: TGTGCCAGCTCCCCCTCTCAAGAGACCCAGTACTTC.

This clone was detected a few times. The chain is built from TRBV7-2 and TRBJ2-3; 8 bases agree with TRBD1. Germline values: CDR1 SGHTA, CDR2 FQGNSA. The CDR3 length is 16 residues. Germline trimming cut 5 bases from V and 4 bases from J; bases unmatched to any gene: 11. The CDR3 DNA reads as TGTGCCAGCAGCAGAGTGACAGGGGTATTCGCAGATACGCAGTATTTT. Translation gives CASSRVTGVFADTQYF.

J is TRBJ2-3 and V is TRBV15; 7 bases are shared with TRBD1. The CDR3 runs to 14 residues. CDR1 and CDR2 (germline): LNHNV, YYDKDF (reference sequence). J was trimmed by 6 bases and V by 3 bases; bases with no gene match: 6. The CDR3 sequence: CATSRTGYTDTQYF. The CDR3 DNA reads TGTGCCACCAGCAGGACAGGGTATACGGATACGCAGTATTTT. The full variable domain, in which reference TRBV15 and TRBJ2-3 provide the parts outside the CDR3, is DAMVIQNPRYQVTQFGKPVTLSCSQTLNHNVMYWYQQKSSQAPKLLFHYYDKDFNNEADTPDNFQSRRPNTSFCFLDIRSPGLGDTAMYLCATSRTGYTDTQYFGPGTRLTVL.

On this clone: Other DNA sequences from this sample encode an identical CDR3 as well. The chain combines TRBV7-9 with TRBJ2-5; D is unresolved. Germline assignment: CDR1 SEHNR and CDR2 FQNEAQ (reference sequence). The CDR3 is 16 residues long. Deletions cut 0 bases from V and 0 bases from J, with 11 bases between. As DNA, the CDR3 is TGTGCCAGCAGCTTAGCCTTTTTAGCCAACCAAGAGACCCAGTACTTC. It specifies CASSLAFLANQETQYF.

V gene TRBV28 combines with J gene TRBJ1-2; 7 bases align to TRBD1. This CDR3 has 17 amino acids. The germline V gene encodes CDR1 MDHEN and CDR2 SYDVKM. The V and J ends lost 6 bases and 7 bases, in that order; junction bases with no gene match: 20. The CDR3 loop reads CASSNNRQGTGLSGYTF. CDR3 bases: TGTGCCAGCAGCAATAATAGACAGGGTACGGGGCTGAGTGGCTACACCTTC.

The chain uses TRBV7-8 and TRBJ1-6; a weak D match, TRBD1 (5 bases). Germline-derived CDR1 and CDR2 are SGHVS and FQNEAQ. The CDR3 totals 15 residues. The V end was cut by 1 base, the J end by 17 bases, with 21 bases between. The CDR3 loop reads CASSLGDSGAYEVHF. The CDR3 bases are TGTGCCAGCAGCTTAGGTGACAGCGGGGCATATGAGGTCCACTTT.

The rearrangement uses TRBV6-5 and TRBJ2-7; D unresolved. The CDR3 has 11 amino acids. The germline gives CDR1 MNHEY, CDR2 SVGAGI. V was clipped by 6 bases and J by 2 bases, with 5 bases between them. CDR3 DNA sequence: TGTGCCAGCAGCTCGGCCTACGAGCAGTACTTC. As protein: CASSSAYEQYF.

This clone was detected only once. The genes are TRBV6-1 and TRBJ2-2, with D maybe TRBD2 (5 bases). V dropped 4 bases and J dropped 3 bases, with 12 bases sitting between them. CDR1 and CDR2 (germline): MNHNS, SASEGT. CDR3 length: 15 residues. CDR3 coding DNA: TGTGCCAGCAGTGTATCCGACGGGGACACCGGGGAGCTGTTTTTT. Its protein product is CASSVSDGDTGELFF.

This chain links TRBV4-3 with TRBJ2-6, with unresolved D. CDR3 length equals 14 residues. Trimming removed 0 bases from V and 11 bases from J, with 11 bases in between. CDR1 LGHNA and CDR2 YSLEER come from the germline V gene. CDR3 bases: TGCGCCAGCAGCCAAGATAGAGCCCGGGACGTCCTGACTTTC. It specifies CASSQDRARDVLTF.

The V gene is TRBV11-2, the J gene TRBJ1-3; TRBD1 is a possible D gene (5 bases). Germline CDR1 and CDR2: SGHAT and FQNNGV. The CDR3 covers 14 residues. V lost 1 base and J 2 bases, leaving 6 bases between the germline ends. Here the CDR3 reads CASSLVGAGNTIYF. The CDR3 DNA reads TGTGCCAGCAGCTTAGTAGGGGCTGGAAACACCATATATTTT.

This clone turned up a few times. This chain connects TRBV11-2 to TRBJ2-7; no clear D. V lost 2 bases and J lost 4, with 3 bases in between. Germline values: CDR1 SGHAT, CDR2 FQNNGV. CDR3 length: 11 amino acids. CDR3 loop: CASSLYYEQYF. In DNA form, the CDR3 reads TGTGCCAGCAGCTTATATTACGAGCAGTACTTC. Using reference TRBV11-2 and TRBJ2-7 for the parts outside the CDR3, the full variable domain is EAGVAQSPRYKIIEKRQSVAFWCNPISGHATLYWYQQILGQGPKLLIQFQNNGVVDDSQLPKDRFSAERLKGVDSTLKIQPAKLEDSAVYLCASSLYYEQYFGPGTRLTVT.

This chain links TRBV6-5 with TRBJ1-2; D is possibly TRBD1 (6 bases). CDR3 length: 14 amino acids. V lost 0 bases and J 4 bases, leaving 9 bases between the germline ends. Germline lookup yields CDR1 MNHEY and CDR2 SVGAGI. The CDR3 DNA reads TGTGCCAGCAGTTACTCGAGGACAGCCTATGGCTACACCTTC. This gives the protein CASSYSRTAYGYTF.

This clone was seen a handful of times. The chain recombines TRBV7-9 with TRBJ2-7, with a possible D match to TRBD1 (6 bases). The V end was cut by 6 bases, the J end by 3 bases, with 12 bases between. The CDR3 covers 13 residues. Germline V gene sequence: CDR1 SEHNR, CDR2 FQNEAQ (reference sequence). The chain's CDR3 is CASSSDRFYEQYF. Here the CDR3 DNA reads TGTGCCAGCAGTTCAGACAGGTTCTACGAGCAGTACTTC. Looking up the rest from reference TRBV7-9 and TRBJ2-7 gives the full variable domain: DTGVSQNPRHKITKRGQNVTFRCDPISEHNRLYWYRQTLGQGPEFLTYFQNEAQLEKSRLLSDRFSAERPKGSFSTLEIQRTEQGDSAMYLCASSSDRFYEQYFGPGTRLTVT.

The chain combines TRBV27 with TRBJ2-3; 8 bases are a match to TRBD2. The germline V gene encodes CDR1 MNHEY and CDR2 SMNVEV (reference sequence). After removal of 5 bases from V and 4 bases from J, the junction contained 5 bases not matched to a gene. The CDR3 loop spans 14 amino acids. CDR3 loop: CASSSGGGADTQYF. CDR3 DNA sequence: TGTGCCAGCAGTAGCGGGGGCGGCGCAGATACGCAGTATTTT.